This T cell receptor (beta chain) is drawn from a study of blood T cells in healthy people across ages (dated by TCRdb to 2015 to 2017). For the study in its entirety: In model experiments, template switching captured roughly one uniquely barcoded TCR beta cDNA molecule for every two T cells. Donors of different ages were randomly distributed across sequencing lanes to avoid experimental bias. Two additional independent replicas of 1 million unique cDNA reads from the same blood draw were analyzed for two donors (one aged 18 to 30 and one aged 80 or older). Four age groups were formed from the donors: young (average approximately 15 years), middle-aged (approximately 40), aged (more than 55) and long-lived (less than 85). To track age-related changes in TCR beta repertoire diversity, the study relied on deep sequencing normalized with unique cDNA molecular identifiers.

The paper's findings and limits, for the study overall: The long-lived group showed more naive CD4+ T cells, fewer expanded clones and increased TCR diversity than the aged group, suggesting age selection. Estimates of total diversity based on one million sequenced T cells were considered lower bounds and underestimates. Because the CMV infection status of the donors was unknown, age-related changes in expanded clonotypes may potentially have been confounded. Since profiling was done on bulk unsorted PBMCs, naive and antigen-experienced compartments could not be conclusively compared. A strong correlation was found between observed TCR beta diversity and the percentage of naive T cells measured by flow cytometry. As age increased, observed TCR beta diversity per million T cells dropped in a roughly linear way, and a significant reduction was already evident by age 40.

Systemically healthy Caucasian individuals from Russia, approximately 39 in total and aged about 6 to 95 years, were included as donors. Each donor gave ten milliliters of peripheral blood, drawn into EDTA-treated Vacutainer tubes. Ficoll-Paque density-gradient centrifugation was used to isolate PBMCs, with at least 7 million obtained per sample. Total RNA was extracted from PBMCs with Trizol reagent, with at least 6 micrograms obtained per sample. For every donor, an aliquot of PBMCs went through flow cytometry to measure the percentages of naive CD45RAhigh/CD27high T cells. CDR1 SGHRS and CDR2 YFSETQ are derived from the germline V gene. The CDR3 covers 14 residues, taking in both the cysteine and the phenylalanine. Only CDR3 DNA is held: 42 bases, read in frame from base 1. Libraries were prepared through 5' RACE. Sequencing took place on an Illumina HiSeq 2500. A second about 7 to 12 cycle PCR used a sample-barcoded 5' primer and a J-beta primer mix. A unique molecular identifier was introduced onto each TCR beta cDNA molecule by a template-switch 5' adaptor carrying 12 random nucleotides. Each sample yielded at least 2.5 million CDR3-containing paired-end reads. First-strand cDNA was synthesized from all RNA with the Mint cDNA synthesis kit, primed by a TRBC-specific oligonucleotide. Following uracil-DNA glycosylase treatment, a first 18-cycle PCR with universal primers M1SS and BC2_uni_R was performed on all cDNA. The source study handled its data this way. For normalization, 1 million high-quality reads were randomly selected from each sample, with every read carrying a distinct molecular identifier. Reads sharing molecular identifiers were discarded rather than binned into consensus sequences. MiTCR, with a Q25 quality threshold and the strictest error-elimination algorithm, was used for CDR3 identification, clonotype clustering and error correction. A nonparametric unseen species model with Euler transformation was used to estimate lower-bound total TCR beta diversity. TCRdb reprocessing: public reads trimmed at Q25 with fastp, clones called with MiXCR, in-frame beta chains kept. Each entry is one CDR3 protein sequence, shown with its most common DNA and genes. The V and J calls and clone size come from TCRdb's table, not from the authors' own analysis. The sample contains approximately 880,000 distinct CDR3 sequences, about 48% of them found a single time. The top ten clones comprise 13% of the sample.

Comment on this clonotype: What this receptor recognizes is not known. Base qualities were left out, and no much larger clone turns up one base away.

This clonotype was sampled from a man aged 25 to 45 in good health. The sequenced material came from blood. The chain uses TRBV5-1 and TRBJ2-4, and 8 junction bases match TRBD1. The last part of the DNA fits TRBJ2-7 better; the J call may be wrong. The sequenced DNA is TGCGCCAGCACCCCCCTGACAGGGGTCGCCGAGCAGTACTTC. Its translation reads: CASTPLTGVAEQYF.